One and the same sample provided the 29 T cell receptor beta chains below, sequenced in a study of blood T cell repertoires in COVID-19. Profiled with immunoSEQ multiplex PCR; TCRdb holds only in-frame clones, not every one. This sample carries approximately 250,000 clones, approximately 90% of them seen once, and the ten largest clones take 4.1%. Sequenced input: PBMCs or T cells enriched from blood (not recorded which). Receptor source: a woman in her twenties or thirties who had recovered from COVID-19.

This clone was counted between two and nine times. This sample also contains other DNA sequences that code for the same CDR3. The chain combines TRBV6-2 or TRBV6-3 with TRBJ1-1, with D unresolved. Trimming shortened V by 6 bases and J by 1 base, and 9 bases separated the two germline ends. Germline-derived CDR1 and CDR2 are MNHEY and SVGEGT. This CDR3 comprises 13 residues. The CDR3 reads CASSWTGNTEAFF. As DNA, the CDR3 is TGTGCCAGCAGCTGGACTGGGAACACTGAAGCTTTCTTT.

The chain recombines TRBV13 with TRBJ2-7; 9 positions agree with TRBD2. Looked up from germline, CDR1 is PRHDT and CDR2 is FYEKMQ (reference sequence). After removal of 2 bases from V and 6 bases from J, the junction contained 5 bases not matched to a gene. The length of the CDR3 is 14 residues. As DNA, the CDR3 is TGTGCCAGCAGCTTATTAGCGGGAGCGACCGAGCAGTACTTC. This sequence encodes CASSLLAGATEQYF.

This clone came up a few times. The CDR3 protein is CASSAPPSGANVLTF. CDR3 coding DNA: TGTGCCAGTAGTGCGCCCCCCTCTGGGGCCAACGTCCTGACTTTC. The V call is TRBV19, the J call TRBJ2-6; D is unresolved. The germline V gene has CDR1 LNHDA and CDR2 SQIVND (reference sequence). Trimming stripped 5 bases from V and 0 bases from J, with 8 bases between. There are 15 residues in the CDR3. Full variable domain (remainder filled in from reference TRBV19 and TRBJ2-6): DGGITQSPKYLFRKEGQNVTLSCEQNLNHDAMYWYRQDPGQGLRLIYYSQIVNDFQKGDIAEGYSVSREKKESFPLTVTSAQKNPTAFYLCASSAPPSGANVLTFGAGSRLTVL.

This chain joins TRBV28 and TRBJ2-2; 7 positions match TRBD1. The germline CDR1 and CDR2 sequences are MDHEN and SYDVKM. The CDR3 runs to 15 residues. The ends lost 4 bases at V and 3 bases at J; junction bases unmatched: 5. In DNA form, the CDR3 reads TGTGCCAGCAGTTCCACAGGGGCCGACACCGGGGAGCTGTTTTTT. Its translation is CASSSTGADTGELFF.

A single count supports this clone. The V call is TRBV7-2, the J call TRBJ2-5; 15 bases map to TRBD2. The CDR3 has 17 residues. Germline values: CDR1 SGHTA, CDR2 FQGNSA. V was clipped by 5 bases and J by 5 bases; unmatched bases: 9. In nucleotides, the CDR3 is TGTGCCAGCAGCCGCATGGGACTAGCGGGAGGTCAGGAGACCCAGTACTTC. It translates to CASSRMGLAGGQETQYF.

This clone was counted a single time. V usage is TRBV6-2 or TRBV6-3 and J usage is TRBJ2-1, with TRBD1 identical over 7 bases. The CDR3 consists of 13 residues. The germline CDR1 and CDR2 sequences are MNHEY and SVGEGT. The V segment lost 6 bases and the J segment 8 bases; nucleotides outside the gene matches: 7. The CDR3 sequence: CASSRTGGHEQFF. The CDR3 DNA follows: TGTGCCAGCAGCAGGACAGGCGGGCATGAGCAGTTCTTC.

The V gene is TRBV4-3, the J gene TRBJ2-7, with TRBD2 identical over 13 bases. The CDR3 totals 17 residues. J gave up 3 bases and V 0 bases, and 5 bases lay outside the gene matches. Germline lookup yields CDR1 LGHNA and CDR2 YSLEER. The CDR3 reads CASSQDLLAGGNYEQYF. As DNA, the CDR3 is TGCGCCAGCAGCCAAGATTTACTAGCGGGAGGGAACTACGAGCAGTACTTC.

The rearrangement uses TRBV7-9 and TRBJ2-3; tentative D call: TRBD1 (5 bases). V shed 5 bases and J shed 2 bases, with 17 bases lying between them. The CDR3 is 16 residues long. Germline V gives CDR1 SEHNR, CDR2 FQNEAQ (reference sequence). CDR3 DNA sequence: TGTGCCAGCAGCCCGGCGACAGCGACCACCACAGATACGCAGTATTTT. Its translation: CASSPATATTTDTQYF. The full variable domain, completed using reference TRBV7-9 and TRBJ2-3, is DTGVSQNPRHKITKRGQNVTFRCDPISEHNRLYWYRQTLGQGPEFLTYFQNEAQLEKSRLLSDRFSAERPKGSFSTLEIQRTEQGDSAMYLCASSPATATTTDTQYFGPGTRLTVL.

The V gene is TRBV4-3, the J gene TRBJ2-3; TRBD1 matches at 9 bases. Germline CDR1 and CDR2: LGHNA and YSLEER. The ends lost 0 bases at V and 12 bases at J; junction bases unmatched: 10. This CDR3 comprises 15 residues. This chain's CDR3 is CASSQESGTGGFQYF. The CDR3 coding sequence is TGCGCCAGCAGCCAAGAGAGCGGAACAGGGGGCTTTCAGTATTTT.

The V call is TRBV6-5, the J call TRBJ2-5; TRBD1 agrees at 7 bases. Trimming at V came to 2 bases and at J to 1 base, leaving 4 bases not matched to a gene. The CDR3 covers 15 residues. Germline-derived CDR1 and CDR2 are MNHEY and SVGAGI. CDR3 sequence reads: CASSYGRQGQETQYF. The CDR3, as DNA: TGTGCCAGCAGTTACGGCAGACAGGGCCAAGAGACCCAGTACTTC.

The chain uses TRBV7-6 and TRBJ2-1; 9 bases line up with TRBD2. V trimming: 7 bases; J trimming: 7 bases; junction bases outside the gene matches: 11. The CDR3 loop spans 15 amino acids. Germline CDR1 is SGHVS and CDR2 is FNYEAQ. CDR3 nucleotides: TGTGCCAGCACCGGGGGGGTAGCGGGAGCAAATGAGCAGTTCTTC. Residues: CASTGGVAGANEQFF.

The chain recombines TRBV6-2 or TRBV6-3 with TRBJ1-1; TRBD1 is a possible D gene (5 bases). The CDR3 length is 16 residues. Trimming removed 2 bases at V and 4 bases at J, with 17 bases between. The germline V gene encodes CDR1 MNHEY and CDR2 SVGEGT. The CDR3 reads CASSYRPGGGGTEAFF. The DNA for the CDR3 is TGTGCCAGCAGTTACCGACCGGGAGGCGGGGGCACTGAAGCTTTCTTT.

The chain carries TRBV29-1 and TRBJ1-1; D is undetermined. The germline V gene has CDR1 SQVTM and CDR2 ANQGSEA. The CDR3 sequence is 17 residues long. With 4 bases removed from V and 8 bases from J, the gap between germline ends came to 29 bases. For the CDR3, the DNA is TGCAGCGTTGCCGGGAGAGCAAAAACATATAGTCTGTCAGAAGCTTTCTTT. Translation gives CSVAGRAKTYSLSEAFF.

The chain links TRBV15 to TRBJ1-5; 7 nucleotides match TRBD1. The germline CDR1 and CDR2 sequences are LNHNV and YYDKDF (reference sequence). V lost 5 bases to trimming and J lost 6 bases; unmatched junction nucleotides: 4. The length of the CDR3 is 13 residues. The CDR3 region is CATSYNRGQPQHF. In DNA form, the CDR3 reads TGTGCCACCAGCTATAACAGGGGTCAGCCCCAGCATTTT. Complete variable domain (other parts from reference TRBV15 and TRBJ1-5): DAMVIQNPRYQVTQFGKPVTLSCSQTLNHNVMYWYQQKSSQAPKLLFHYYDKDFNNEADTPDNFQSRRPNTSFCFLDIRSPGLGDTAMYLCATSYNRGQPQHFGDGTRLSIL.

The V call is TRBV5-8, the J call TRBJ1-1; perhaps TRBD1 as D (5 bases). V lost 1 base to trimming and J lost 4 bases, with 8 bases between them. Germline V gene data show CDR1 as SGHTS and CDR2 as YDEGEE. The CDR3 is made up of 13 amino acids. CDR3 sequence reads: CASSLNRGTEAFF. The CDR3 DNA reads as TGTGCCAGCAGCTTGAATAGGGGCACTGAAGCTTTCTTT.

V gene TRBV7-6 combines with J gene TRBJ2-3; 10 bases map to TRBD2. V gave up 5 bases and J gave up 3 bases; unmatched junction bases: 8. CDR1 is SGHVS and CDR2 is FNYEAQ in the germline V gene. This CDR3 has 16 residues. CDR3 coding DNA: TGTGCCAGCAGCCGAACCCCGGGACTAGCGACAGATACGCAGTATTTT. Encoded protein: CASSRTPGLATDTQYF.

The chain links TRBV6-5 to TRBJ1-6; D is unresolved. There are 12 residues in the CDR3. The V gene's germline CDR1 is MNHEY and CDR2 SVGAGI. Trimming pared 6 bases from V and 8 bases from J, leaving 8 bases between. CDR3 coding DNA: TGTGCCAGCAGGGCCGTGGATTCACCCCTCCACTTT. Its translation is CASRAVDSPLHF.

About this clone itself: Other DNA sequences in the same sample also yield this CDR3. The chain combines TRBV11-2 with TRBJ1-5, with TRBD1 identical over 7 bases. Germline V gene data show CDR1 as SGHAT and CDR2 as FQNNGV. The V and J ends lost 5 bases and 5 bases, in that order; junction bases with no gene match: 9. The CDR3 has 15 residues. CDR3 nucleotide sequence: TGTGCCAGCAGCCCGAGACAGGGTAGGGATCAGCCCCAGCATTTT. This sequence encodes CASSPRQGRDQPQHF.

The CDR3 DNA follows: TGCGCCAGCAGCTTGGCCGGACAGGGCGTCTATGGCTACACCTTC. It is translated as CASSLAGQGVYGYTF. The chain couples TRBV5-1 to TRBJ1-2; 8 bases fit TRBD1. V lost 0 bases to trimming and J lost 4 bases; unmatched junction nucleotides: 5. In germline, CDR1 is SGHRS, CDR2 YFSETQ. This CDR3 is built from 15 residues.

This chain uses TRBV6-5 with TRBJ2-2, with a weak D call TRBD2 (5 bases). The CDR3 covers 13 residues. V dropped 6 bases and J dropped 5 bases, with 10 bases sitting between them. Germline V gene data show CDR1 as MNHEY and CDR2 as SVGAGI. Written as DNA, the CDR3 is TGTGCCAGCAGACAACAGCGGACCGGGGAGCTGTTTTTT. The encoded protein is CASRQQRTGELFF.

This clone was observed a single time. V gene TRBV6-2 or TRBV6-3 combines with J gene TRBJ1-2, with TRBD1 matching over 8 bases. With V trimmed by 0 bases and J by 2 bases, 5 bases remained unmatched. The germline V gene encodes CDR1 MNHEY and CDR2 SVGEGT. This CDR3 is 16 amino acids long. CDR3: CASSYSQGQENYGYTF. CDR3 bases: TGTGCCAGCAGTTACTCCCAGGGACAGGAGAACTATGGCTACACCTTC.

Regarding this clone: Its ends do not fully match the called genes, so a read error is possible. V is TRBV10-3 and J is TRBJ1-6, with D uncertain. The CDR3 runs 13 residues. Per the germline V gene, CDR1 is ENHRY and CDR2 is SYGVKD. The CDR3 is CAINGNGDSSLHF. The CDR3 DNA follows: TGTGCCATCAACGGGAATGGGGATTCATCCCTCCACTTT.

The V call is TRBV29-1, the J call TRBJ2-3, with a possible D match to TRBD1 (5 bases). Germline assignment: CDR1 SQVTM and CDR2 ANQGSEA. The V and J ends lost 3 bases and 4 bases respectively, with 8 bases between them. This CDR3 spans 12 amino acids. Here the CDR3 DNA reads TGCAGCGTTGACCAAGGGGCAGATACGCAGTATTTT. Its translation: CSVDQGADTQYF.

CDR3 in DNA: TGTGCCAGCAGTGCTGTCGGGACAAACATGAACACTGAAGCTTTCTTT. This sequence encodes CASSAVGTNMNTEAFF. V gene TRBV6-1 combines with J gene TRBJ1-1, with D perhaps TRBD1 (6 bases). The CDR3 has 16 residues. Germline CDR1 and CDR2: MNHNS and SASEGT. V shed 4 bases and J shed 0 bases, with 15 bases lying between them.

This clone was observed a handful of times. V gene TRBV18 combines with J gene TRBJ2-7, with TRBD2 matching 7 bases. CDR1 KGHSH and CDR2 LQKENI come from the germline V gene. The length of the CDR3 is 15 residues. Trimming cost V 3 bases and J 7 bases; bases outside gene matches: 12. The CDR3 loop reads CASSPQPEGLSEQYF. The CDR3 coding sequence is TGTGCCAGCTCACCTCAACCCGAGGGACTATCGGAGCAGTACTTC.

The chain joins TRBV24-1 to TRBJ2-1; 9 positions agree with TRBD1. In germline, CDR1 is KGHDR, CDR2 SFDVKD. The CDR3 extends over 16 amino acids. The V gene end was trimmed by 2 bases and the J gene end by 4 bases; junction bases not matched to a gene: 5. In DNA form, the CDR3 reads TGTGCCACCAGTGATTGGGGGACAGGGTATTACAATGAGCAGTTCTTC. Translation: CATSDWGTGYYNEQFF.

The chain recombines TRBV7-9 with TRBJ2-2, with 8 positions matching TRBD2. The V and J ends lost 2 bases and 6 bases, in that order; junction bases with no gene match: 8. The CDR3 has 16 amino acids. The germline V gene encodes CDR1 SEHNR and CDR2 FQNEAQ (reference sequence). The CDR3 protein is CASSLRREALPGELFF. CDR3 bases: TGTGCCAGCAGCTTACGGCGGGAGGCTCTTCCCGGGGAGCTGTTTTTT.

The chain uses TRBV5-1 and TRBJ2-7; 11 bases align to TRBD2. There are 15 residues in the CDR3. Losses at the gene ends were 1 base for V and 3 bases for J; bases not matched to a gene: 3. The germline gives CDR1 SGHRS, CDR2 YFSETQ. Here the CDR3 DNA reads TGCGCCAGCAGCTTGAGACTAGCGGGAAACTACGAGCAGTACTTC. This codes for CASSLRLAGNYEQYF.

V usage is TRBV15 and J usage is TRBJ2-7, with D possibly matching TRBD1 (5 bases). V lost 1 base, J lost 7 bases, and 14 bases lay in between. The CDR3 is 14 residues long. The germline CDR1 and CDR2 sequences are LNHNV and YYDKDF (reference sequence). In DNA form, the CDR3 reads TGTGCCACCAGCAGAGGGGGCCGCCCAGGAGAGCAGTACTTC. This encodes CATSRGGRPGEQYF.